This TCR beta chain was profiled in a study of human versus mouse CDR3 diversity and MHC coevolution. Regarding the study as a whole: On average, humans showed more CDR3 deletions and insertions than mice.

As regards this clone: The antigen remains undetermined.

CDR3 length equals 14 residues. Germline V CDR1 and CDR2: SGHRS, YFSETQ. The ends lost 4 bases at V and 5 bases at J; junction bases unmatched: 7. Only in-frame clones appear in the TCRdb table, and some are missing; sequencing was by immunoSEQ multiplex PCR. The table lists about 60,000 clones, 85% to 95% of them singletons. Sample: naive CD4+ T cells from blood. Documented subset: CD45RO-negative CD62L-positive naive CD4 T cells. The chain carries TRBV5-1 and TRBJ2-7, with 9 positions matching TRBD2. The sequence was obtained from a person between 60 and 69 years old in good health. CDR3 amino acids: CASSTRLAANEQYF. In nucleotides, the CDR3 is TGCGCCAGCAGCACCCGACTAGCGGCAAACGAGCAGTACTTC.